These 13 T cell receptor beta chains were sequenced from one sample in a study of blood T cell repertoires in COVID-19. Data came from immunoSEQ multiplex PCR; TCRdb stores just in-frame clones and leaves some out. The repertoire has roughly 280,000 clones, around 87% of them found once; the top ten carry 2% to 3%. Sequenced material: PBMCs or T cells enriched from blood (not recorded which). The receptors were sampled from a woman aged 18 to 35 who had recovered from COVID-19.

In its sample, this clone was seen once. This sequence joins TRBV7-8 and TRBJ2-7; a possible D gene is TRBD1 (6 bases). Germline values: CDR1 SGHVS, CDR2 FQNEAQ. With 2 bases removed from V and 7 bases from J, the gap between germline ends came to 21 bases. The CDR3 spans 16 residues. The CDR3 DNA is TGTGCCAGCAGCTTATCTACAGGGTTGGGGTTTTGGGAGCAGTACTTC. This translates into CASSLSTGLGFWEQYF.

This clone was picked up a small number of times. V and J are TRBV6-2 or TRBV6-3 and TRBJ2-3, with 7 positions matching TRBD1. The CDR3 is 14 residues long. The V and J ends lost 5 bases and 3 bases, in that order; junction bases with no gene match: 5. Germline V gene lookup returns CDR1 MNHEY and CDR2 SVGEGT. The CDR3 DNA follows: TGTGCCAGCAGTCACCAGGGGGAGACAGATACGCAGTATTTT. The encoded protein is CASSHQGETDTQYF.

The chain carries TRBV5-6 and TRBJ1-2, with a weak D call TRBD1 (6 bases). Trimming took off 0 bases at V and 10 bases at J, with 13 bases between the two ends. The CDR3 sequence is 13 residues long. Germline V gives CDR1 SGHDT, CDR2 YYEEEE. The CDR3 DNA follows: TGTGCCAGCAGCTTGGGAGACAGGACCCTCTACACCTTC. It translates to CASSLGDRTLYTF.

This chain uses TRBV24-1 with TRBJ1-1; D call uncertain. This CDR3 is built from 15 residues. Germline CDR1 KGHDR, CDR2 SFDVKD. Trimming removed 1 base at V and 3 bases at J, with 11 bases between. CDR3 loop: CATSDFREFDTEAFF. The CDR3 DNA sequence: TGTGCCACCAGTGATTTTCGGGAATTCGACACTGAAGCTTTCTTT.

The V gene is TRBV27, the J gene TRBJ1-2, with D unclear. V gave up 4 bases and J gave up 0 bases, with 9 bases separating them. This CDR3 region has 14 residues. Germline lookup yields CDR1 MNHEY and CDR2 SMNVEV (reference sequence). Written as DNA, the CDR3 is TGTGCCAGCAGTTCAGACTGGACTAACTATGGCTACACCTTC. Protein product: CASSSDWTNYGYTF.

This chain connects TRBV29-1 to TRBJ1-1, with D tentatively TRBD1 (5 bases). From germline, CDR1 is SQVTM and CDR2 ANQGSEA. CDR3 length: 14 amino acids. Trimming left V 6 bases short and J 3 bases short, with 17 bases between. Here the CDR3 reads CSVSQVGGDTEAFF. CDR3 bases: TGCAGCGTCTCACAGGTTGGGGGGGACACTGAAGCTTTCTTT.

The J gene is TRBJ2-3, the V gene TRBV10-2; D uncertain. With 4 bases removed from V and 1 base from J, the gap between germline ends came to 6 bases. Germline CDR1 reads WSHSY; CDR2 reads SAAADI. There are 13 residues in the CDR3. The CDR3 DNA is TGCGCCAGCAGTGGCCAGGGCACAGATACGCAGTATTTT. It translates to CASSGQGTDTQYF.

This rearrangement joins TRBV5-1 to TRBJ2-7; tentative D call: TRBD2 (5 bases). Trimming pared 2 bases from V and 3 bases from J, leaving 6 bases between. The CDR3 totals 12 residues. Germline loops: CDR1 SGHRS, CDR2 YFSETQ. CDR3 sequence (DNA): TGCGCCAGCAGCTTACGGGACTACGAGCAGTACTTC. Its protein is CASSLRDYEQYF.

V gene TRBV4-1 combines with J gene TRBJ1-6; no firm D call. The CDR3 has 16 amino acids. The V and J ends lost 3 bases and 7 bases respectively, with 16 bases between them. Germline V gene sequence: CDR1 MGHRA, CDR2 YSYEKL. CDR3 sequence reads: CASSQLLFGSNSPLHF. As DNA, the CDR3 is TGCGCCAGCAGCCAGCTCCTTTTCGGGAGCAATTCACCCCTCCACTTT.

The chain employs TRBV3-1 (or the pseudogene TRBV3-2) and TRBJ1-2; TRBD1 agrees at 8 bases. V lost 5 bases, J lost 6 bases, and 8 bases stayed unmatched. The CDR3 is 14 residues long. Germline CDR1 and CDR2: LGHDT and YNNKEL (reference sequence). The CDR3 spells CASSAPDRGHGYTF. CDR3 nucleotides: TGTGCCAGCAGCGCCCCTGACAGGGGCCATGGCTACACCTTC.

The CDR3 protein is CSVRTGRRTEAFF. The CDR3 nucleotides are TGCAGCGTTCGGACAGGGCGGAGGACTGAAGCTTTCTTT. The chain is built from TRBV29-1 and TRBJ1-1, with 8 bases lining up with TRBD1. With 5 bases clipped from V and 5 bases from J, the junction kept 7 bases outside the gene matches. The CDR3 covers 13 residues. Germline CDR1 is SQVTM and CDR2 is ANQGSEA.

This chain's CDR3 is CASSQGAVYQETQYF. For the CDR3, the DNA is TGTGCCAGCAGCCAAGGAGCGGTGTACCAAGAGACCCAGTACTTC. The rearrangement uses TRBV4-2 and TRBJ2-5, with D possibly matching TRBD2 (5 bases). The CDR3 sequence is 15 residues long. Germline V gene data show CDR1 as LGHNA and CDR2 as YNFKEQ. V lost 1 base to trimming and J lost 0 bases, with 9 bases between them.

Only one count was recorded for this clone. V usage is TRBV9 and J usage is TRBJ1-2; 8 nucleotides line up with TRBD1. The V and J ends lost 0 bases and 3 bases, in that order; junction bases with no gene match: 7. The germline V gene has CDR1 SGDLS and CDR2 YYNGEE. CDR3 length equals 16 residues. CDR3 DNA: TGTGCCAGCAGCGTAGGTTTAGGGGGACAGGACTATGGCTACACCTTC. Translating it yields CASSVGLGGQDYGYTF.